This T cell receptor (beta chain) was sequenced during a study of CD8 T cells in ankylosing spondylitis. Regarding the study as a whole: Matched ankylosing spondylitis synovial fluid reportedly contained a significantly enriched population of disease-linked clones. A motif in TCR beta, a set of about eight highly homologous variants, appeared characteristic of ankylosing spondylitis blood.

TCRdb reprocessed the 5' RACE reads via MiXCR and lists one record per CDR3 protein. The sample has just under 550,000 distinct CDR3 sequences, 10% to 15% seen once. Germline CDR1 is SEHNR and CDR2 is FQNEAQ (reference sequence). The CDR3 totals 16 residues. With 5 bases removed from V and 1 base from J, the gap between germline ends came to 17 bases. This clonotype was detected a few times. Its target is unknown. V usage is TRBV7-9 and J usage is TRBJ1-1; D is unresolved. The clonotype originates from a male donor with ankylosing spondylitis. Sequencing was performed on blood, either unsorted or a sorted T cell fraction (not recorded which). Here the CDR3 DNA reads TGTGCCAGCAGCCGACTCTCCGCCGAGGCGAACACTGAAGCTTTCTTT. It translates to CASSRLSAEANTEAFF.